Below are 32 T cell receptor beta chains sequenced from a single sample in a study of sequential checkpoint blockade in melanoma. Using immunoSEQ multiplex PCR, the repertoire was profiled, and TCRdb retains in-frame clones only, with some absent. In the table there are about 35,000 clones, roughly 81% of which are singletons. Treatment in this sample: randomized to nivolumab then ipilimumab (arm A) or the reverse (arm B). The sequencing here drew on CD8+ T cells sorted from blood (inferred from file names), taken from a patient given nivolumab and ipilimumab in sequence. The source of these receptors is a human donor with melanoma.

The CDR3 region is CSVKTIYNEQFF. CDR3 coding DNA: TGCAGCGTGAAGACAATCTACAATGAGCAGTTCTTC. This chain joins TRBV29-1 and TRBJ2-1; D gene uncertain. Per the germline V gene, CDR1 is SQVTM and CDR2 is ANQGSEA. V dropped 6 bases and J dropped 3 bases, with 9 bases sitting between them. This CDR3 contains 12 residues.

The chain recombines TRBV6-1 with TRBJ2-7; D call uncertain. Germline assignment: CDR1 MNHNS and CDR2 SASEGT. The CDR3 covers 15 residues. The V end was cut by 2 bases, the J end by 1 base, with 12 bases between. The DNA for the CDR3 is TGTGCCAGCAGTGAAATAAGAGAAGCGTCCTACGAGCAGTACTTC. Protein product: CASSEIREASYEQYF.

The chain uses TRBV30 and TRBJ1-2; D not resolved. The CDR3 consists of 13 residues. The V end was cut by 3 bases, the J end by 6 bases, with 14 bases between. CDR1 and CDR2 (germline): GTSNPN, SVGIG (reference sequence). CDR3 bases: TGTGCCTGGAGCCTTGCCTTAATAGATGGCTACACCTTC. Encoded protein: CAWSLALIDGYTF.

The chain recombines TRBV27 with TRBJ2-2; 8 nucleotides line up with TRBD2. J lost 5 bases, V lost 0 bases, and 5 bases had no gene match. This CDR3 region has 16 residues. Germline-derived CDR1 and CDR2 are MNHEY and SMNVEV (reference sequence). CDR3 sequence: CASSLSGGGPTGELFF. The CDR3 DNA follows: TGTGCCAGCAGTTTATCTGGCGGGGGGCCGACCGGGGAGCTGTTTTTT.

The CDR3 DNA reads as TGCGCCAGCAGTGAGGGGACAGGTGGGGAGACCCAGTACTTC. Its translation is CASSEGTGGETQYF. The gene calls are TRBV10-2 and TRBJ2-5; 8 positions agree with TRBD1. Germline V CDR1 and CDR2: WSHSY, SAAADI. V shed 2 bases and J 5 bases; nucleotides not matched to a gene: 4. The CDR3 spans 14 residues.

The chain carries TRBV7-2 and TRBJ2-5, with TRBD2 identical over 8 bases. There are 16 residues in the CDR3. Trimming took 1 base from V and 5 from J; bases not matched to a gene: 9. Germline loops: CDR1 SGHTA, CDR2 FQGNSA. Here the CDR3 reads CASSLVWAGGNETQYF. CDR3 nucleotides: TGTGCCAGCAGCTTAGTTTGGGCGGGGGGAAATGAGACCCAGTACTTC.

This clone has only a few counts. The gene calls are TRBV19 and TRBJ2-7; 7 bases are a match to TRBD1. V lost 4 bases and J lost 3; bases outside the gene matches: 6. The CDR3 runs 14 residues. The V gene's germline CDR1 is LNHDA and CDR2 SQIVND (reference sequence). The CDR3 protein is CASSTNRGHYEQYF. CDR3 in DNA: TGTGCCAGTAGTACCAACAGGGGACACTACGAGCAGTACTTC.

This clone was seen a few times. The genes are TRBV4-2 and TRBJ1-2; TRBD1 aligns across 12 bases. With V trimmed by 0 bases and J by 9 bases, 5 bases remained unmatched. There are 15 residues in the CDR3. Looked up from germline, CDR1 is LGHNA and CDR2 is YNFKEQ. CDR3 in DNA: TGTGCCAGCAGCCAAGACCGGGACAGGGGGCCGCGCTACACCTTC. This encodes CASSQDRDRGPRYTF.

This clone has a handful of counts. In the same sample, other DNA sequences code for this CDR3. The J gene is TRBJ2-7, the V gene TRBV5-1; 7 positions match TRBD1. The CDR3 consists of 13 residues. J gave up 1 base and V 3 bases, and 1 base lay outside the gene matches. Germline V gene sequence: CDR1 SGHRS, CDR2 YFSETQ. Here the CDR3 reads CASSSDRSYEQYF. CDR3 DNA: TGCGCCAGCAGCTCGGACAGGTCCTACGAGCAGTACTTC.

This chain connects TRBV27 to TRBJ2-7, with 11 bases aligning to TRBD2. The V and J ends lost 4 bases and 2 bases, in that order; junction bases with no gene match: 7. The CDR3 is 16 residues long. The V gene's germline CDR1 is MNHEY and CDR2 SMNVEV (reference sequence). The CDR3 here is CASSSPSGGPAYEQYF. The CDR3 region has the DNA TGTGCCAGCAGTTCACCTAGCGGGGGGCCAGCCTACGAGCAGTACTTC.

This clone was detected only once. V gene TRBV19 combines with J gene TRBJ1-1; the D is unclear. Trimming removed 7 bases at V and 4 bases at J, with 13 bases between. Per germline, CDR1 LNHDA and CDR2 SQIVND (reference sequence). The CDR3 extends over 13 amino acids. This CDR3 is CASNNPPGTEAFF. The CDR3 DNA is TGTGCCAGTAACAACCCCCCGGGCACTGAAGCTTTCTTT.

The chain couples TRBV30 to TRBJ1-1; 11 bases are shared with TRBD1. CDR1 and CDR2 (germline): GTSNPN, SVGIG (reference sequence). This CDR3 region has 17 residues. J lost 4 bases, V lost 0 bases, and 10 bases had no gene match. In nucleotides, the CDR3 is TGTGCCTGGAGTGTACCACCCCAGGACAGGGGGCCCACTGAAGCTTTCTTT. This gives the protein CAWSVPPQDRGPTEAFF.

The genes are TRBV5-1 and TRBJ2-3, with 8 bases lining up with TRBD2. The CDR3 loop spans 14 amino acids. Germline-derived CDR1 and CDR2 are SGHRS and YFSETQ. V was clipped by 8 bases and J by 5 bases; unmatched bases: 10. The DNA for the CDR3 is TGCGCCAGGCCTGTCCCGGGAGGGCTAGATACGCAGTATTTT. It specifies CARPVPGGLDTQYF.

This rearrangement joins TRBV2 to TRBJ2-7, with 9 bases aligning to TRBD1. V gave up 6 bases and J gave up 4 bases; unmatched junction bases: 10. CDR1 SNHLY and CDR2 FYNNEI come from the germline V gene. The CDR3 has 15 residues. CDR3: CASSVLEGQGYEQYF. CDR3 coding DNA: TGTGCCAGCAGCGTACTCGAGGGACAGGGTTACGAGCAGTACTTC. The variable domain in full, with the rest retrieved from reference TRBV2 and TRBJ2-7, is EPEVTQTPSHQVTQMGQEVILRCVPISNHLYFYWYRQILGQKVEFLVSFYNNEISEKSEIFDDQFSVERPDGSNFTLKIRSTKLEDSAMYFCASSVLEGQGYEQYFGPGTRLTVT.

The chain has TRBV9 and TRBJ1-2, with D hard to call. V lost 0 bases, J lost 6 bases, and 9 bases lay in between. This CDR3 is 13 amino acids long. Germline V gene lookup returns CDR1 SGDLS and CDR2 YYNGEE. The CDR3, as DNA: TGTGCCAGCAGCGTAGCAGAGGGTAATGGCTACACCTTC. It codes for CASSVAEGNGYTF.

The genes are TRBV5-4 and TRBJ2-2, with D unclear. Germline assignment: CDR1 SGHNT and CDR2 YYREEE (reference sequence). The CDR3 consists of 14 residues. The germline V and J ends were trimmed by 2 bases and 0 bases, with 5 bases remaining between them. CDR3 sequence reads: CASSFTANTGELFF. The CDR3 DNA reads as TGTGCCAGCAGCTTTACAGCGAACACCGGGGAGCTGTTTTTT.

This chain links TRBV27 with TRBJ2-7, with 8 bases lining up with TRBD1. There are 14 residues in the CDR3. J gave up 4 bases and V 3 bases, and 5 bases lay outside the gene matches. Germline values: CDR1 MNHEY, CDR2 SMNVEV (reference sequence). CDR3 bases: TGTGCCAGCAGTTTTGGGGACAGGAGGTACGAGCAGTACTTC. This gives the protein CASSFGDRRYEQYF.

The chain is built from TRBV7-7 and TRBJ2-1, with D possibly matching TRBD1 (5 bases). CDR3 length equals 13 residues. V shed 5 bases and J shed 9 bases, with 14 bases lying between them. In germline, CDR1 is SSHAT, CDR2 FNYEAQ (reference sequence). The CDR3 region is CASSVSGISEQFF. The CDR3 DNA reads as TGTGCCAGCAGCGTCTCAGGGATTTCTGAGCAGTTCTTC.

This sequence joins TRBV6-6 and TRBJ2-5, with 8 bases aligning to TRBD2. The CDR3 sequence is 15 residues long. Per the germline V gene, CDR1 is MNHNY and CDR2 is SVGAGI (reference sequence). The V segment lost 8 bases and the J segment 3 bases; nucleotides outside the gene matches: 11. The CDR3 sequence is CASGTPTGGEETQYF. DNA of the CDR3: TGTGCCAGCGGAACGCCTACGGGGGGGGAAGAGACCCAGTACTTC.

This clone was seen once. In nucleotides, the CDR3 is TGTGCCAGCAGCTTAGACGAGGGTGGCTATGGCTACACCTTC. Translation: CASSLDEGGYGYTF. V is TRBV7-6 and J is TRBJ1-2, with D unresolved. Per the germline V gene, CDR1 is SGHVS and CDR2 is FNYEAQ. The CDR3 runs to 14 residues. V was cut by 1 base and J by 4 bases, with 10 bases left in between.

This clone was seen a handful of times. The chain joins TRBV10-3 to TRBJ2-7, with TRBD1 matching over 9 bases. V lost 8 bases and J lost 3; bases outside the gene matches: 5. Germline assignment: CDR1 ENHRY and CDR2 SYGVKD. This CDR3 contains 13 residues. The CDR3 here is CAIGTGTFYEQYF. The CDR3 nucleotides are TGTGCCATCGGGACAGGGACCTTCTACGAGCAGTACTTC.

This chain uses TRBV6-5 with TRBJ2-5; 8 bases fit TRBD2. Germline CDR1 and CDR2: MNHEY and SVGAGI. This CDR3 region has 15 residues. The J segment lost 5 bases and the V segment lost 6 bases, leaving 11 bases of the junction unmatched. For the CDR3, the DNA is TGTGCCAGCAGGGGGTATAGCGGGGACGGCGAGACCCAGTACTTC. Protein product: CASRGYSGDGETQYF.

The rearrangement links TRBV9 to TRBJ2-3; 10 bases align to TRBD2. Losses at the gene ends were 3 bases for V and 2 bases for J; bases not matched to a gene: 12. CDR3 length: 18 residues. Germline CDR1 and CDR2: SGDLS and YYNGEE. CDR3 residues: CASSALLPSGGFTDTQYF. Here the CDR3 DNA reads TGTGCCAGCAGCGCGCTATTGCCTAGCGGGGGATTCACAGATACGCAGTATTTT.

The chain recombines TRBV5-8 with TRBJ1-2; D is unresolved. The V end was cut by 0 bases, the J end by 5 bases, with 5 bases between. In germline, CDR1 is SGHTS, CDR2 YDEGEE. The length of the CDR3 is 12 residues. The CDR3 protein is CASSLDSYGYTF. Written as DNA, the CDR3 is TGTGCCAGCAGCTTGGACAGTTATGGCTACACCTTC.

The CDR3 here is CASSLVSVQETQYF. CDR3 sequence (DNA): TGCGCCAGCAGCTTGGTGTCGGTACAAGAGACCCAGTACTTC. This chain joins TRBV5-1 and TRBJ2-5; D is unresolved. CDR3 length: 14 amino acids. Trimming removed 0 bases at V and 2 bases at J, with 8 bases between. CDR1 is SGHRS, CDR2 YFSETQ, per germline.

V gene TRBV27 combines with J gene TRBJ2-4; TRBD2 is a possible D gene (5 bases). Germline V gene lookup returns CDR1 MNHEY and CDR2 SMNVEV (reference sequence). The CDR3 length is 16 residues. Trimming stripped 6 bases from V and 2 bases from J, with 17 bases between. The CDR3 DNA follows: TGTGCCAGCAGCCCCGCGAGGGCTGTGACCAAAAACATTCAGTACTTC. The encoded protein is CASSPARAVTKNIQYF.

V gene TRBV7-9 combines with J gene TRBJ2-2; TRBD2 matches 9 bases. This CDR3 has 16 amino acids. CDR1 and CDR2 (germline): SEHNR, FQNEAQ (reference sequence). Germline trimming cut 3 bases from V and 12 bases from J; bases unmatched to any gene: 14. CDR3 nucleotides: TGTGCCAGCAGCTTGAGTTCTGCGGGAGGGACTTGGCAGCTGTTTTTT. This gives the protein CASSLSSAGGTWQLFF.

V gene TRBV6-1 combines with J gene TRBJ2-7, with a possible D match to TRBD1 (6 bases). The CDR3 contains 15 residues. Between the trimmed V and J ends, which lost 0 bases and 4 bases, there was a span of 13 bases. Germline CDR1 MNHNS, CDR2 SASEGT. CDR3: CASSEAGTYPYEQYF. In DNA, the CDR3 is TGTGCCAGCAGTGAAGCGGGGACATACCCTTACGAGCAGTACTTC.

The genes are TRBV6-5 and TRBJ2-7, with no clear D. The CDR3 sequence is 13 residues long. Germline CDR1 reads MNHEY; CDR2 reads SVGAGI. Trimming shortened V by 7 bases and J by 2 bases, and 12 bases separated the two germline ends. CDR3 coding DNA: TGTGCCAGCACCGGGTCCCTCCCCTACGAGCAGTACTTC. Protein: CASTGSLPYEQYF.

CDR3 in amino acids: CASNSGGDTEAFF. The CDR3 coding sequence is TGTGCCAGCAACTCGGGGGGGGACACTGAAGCTTTCTTT. The chain has TRBV5-6 and TRBJ1-1; possibly TRBD1 for D (5 bases). Germline CDR1 reads SGHDT; CDR2 reads YYEEEE. There are 13 residues in the CDR3. V was clipped by 6 bases and J by 3 bases, with 12 bases between them.

V and J are TRBV28 and TRBJ2-7, with D perhaps matching TRBD2 (6 bases). V was clipped by 2 bases and J by 0 bases, with 14 bases between them. This CDR3 is built from 16 residues. Germline CDR1 MDHEN, CDR2 SYDVKM. CDR3: CASSLTAGTRSYEQYF. The DNA of the CDR3 is TGTGCCAGCAGTTTAACTGCGGGGACCCGCTCCTACGAGCAGTACTTC.

In regard to this clone: Relative to the germline gene, one junction end is altered; a read error may explain this. This chain links TRBV7-7 with TRBJ2-2; TRBD1 matches 7 bases. The germline V gene encodes CDR1 SSHAT and CDR2 FNYEAQ (reference sequence). This CDR3 is built from 16 residues. The CDR3 here is CASSLGTDSNTGELFF. CDR3 DNA: TGTGCTAGCAGCTTAGGGACAGATTCGAACACCGGGGAGCTGTTTTTT.